This T cell receptor (beta chain) was captured in a study of control samples from healthy donors and cancer patients. The assay was immunoSEQ multiplex PCR, and TCRdb's table has in-frame clones only and misses some. This table has some 120,000 clones, around 87% appearing once. The CDR3 runs 14 residues. V was pared by 1 base and J by 4 bases, with 10 bases between. Germline V gene lookup returns CDR1 SGHTA and CDR2 FQGNSA. Sequencing used blood. The chain has TRBV7-2 and TRBJ1-2, with D perhaps matching TRBD1 (5 bases). The sequence derives from a man aged 40-50 years in good health. The CDR3 here is CASSLGQTSYGYTF. CDR3 bases: TGTGCCAGCAGCTTAGGACAGACGTCCTATGGCTACACCTTC. The entire variable domain, with the rest obtained from reference TRBV7-2 and TRBJ1-2, is as follows: GAGVSQSPSNKVTEKGKDVELRCDPISGHTALYWYRQSLGQGLEFLIYFQGNSAPDKSGLPSDRFSAERTGGSVSTLTIQRTQQEDSAVYLCASSLGQTSYGYTFGSGTRLTVV.